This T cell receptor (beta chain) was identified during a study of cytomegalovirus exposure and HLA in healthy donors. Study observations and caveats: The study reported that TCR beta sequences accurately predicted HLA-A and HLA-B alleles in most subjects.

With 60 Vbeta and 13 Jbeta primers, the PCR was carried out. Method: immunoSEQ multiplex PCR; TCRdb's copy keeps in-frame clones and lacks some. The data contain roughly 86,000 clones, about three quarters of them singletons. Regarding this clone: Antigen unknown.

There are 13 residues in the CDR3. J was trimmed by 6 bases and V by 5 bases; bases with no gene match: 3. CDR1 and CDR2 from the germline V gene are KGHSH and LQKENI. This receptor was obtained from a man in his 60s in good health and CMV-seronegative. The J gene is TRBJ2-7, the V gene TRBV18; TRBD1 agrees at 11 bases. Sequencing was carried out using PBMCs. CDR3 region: CASSRTGGIEQYF. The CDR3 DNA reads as TGTGCCAGCTCAAGGACAGGGGGCATCGAGCAGTACTTC. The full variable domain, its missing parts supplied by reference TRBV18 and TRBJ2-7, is NAGVMQNPRHLVRRRGQEARLRCSPMKGHSHVYWYRQLPEEGLKFMVYLQKENIIDESGMPKERFSAEFPKEGPSILRIQQVVRGDSAAYFCASSRTGGIEQYFGPGTRLTVT.